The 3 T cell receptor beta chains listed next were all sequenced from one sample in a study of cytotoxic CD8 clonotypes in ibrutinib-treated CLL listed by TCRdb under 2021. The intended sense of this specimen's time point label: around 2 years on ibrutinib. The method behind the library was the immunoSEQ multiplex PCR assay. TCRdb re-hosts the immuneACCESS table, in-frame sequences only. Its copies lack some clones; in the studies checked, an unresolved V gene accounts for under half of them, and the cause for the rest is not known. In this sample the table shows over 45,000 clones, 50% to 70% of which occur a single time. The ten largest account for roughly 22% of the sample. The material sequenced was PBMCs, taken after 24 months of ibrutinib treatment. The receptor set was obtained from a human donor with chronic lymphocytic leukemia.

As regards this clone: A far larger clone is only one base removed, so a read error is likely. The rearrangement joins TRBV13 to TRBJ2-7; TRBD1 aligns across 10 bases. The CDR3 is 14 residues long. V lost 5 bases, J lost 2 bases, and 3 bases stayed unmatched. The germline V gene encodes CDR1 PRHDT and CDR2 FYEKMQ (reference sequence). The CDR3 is CASSGTGVAYEQYF. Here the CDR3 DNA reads TGTGCCAGCAGCGGGACAGGGGTTGCCTACGAGCAGTACTTC.

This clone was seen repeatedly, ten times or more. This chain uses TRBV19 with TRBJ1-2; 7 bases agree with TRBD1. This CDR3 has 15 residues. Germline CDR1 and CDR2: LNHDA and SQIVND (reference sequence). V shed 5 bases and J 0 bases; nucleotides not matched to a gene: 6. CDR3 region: CASSGWTGPNYGYTF. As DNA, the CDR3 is TGTGCCAGTAGTGGATGGACAGGTCCTAACTATGGCTACACCTTC.

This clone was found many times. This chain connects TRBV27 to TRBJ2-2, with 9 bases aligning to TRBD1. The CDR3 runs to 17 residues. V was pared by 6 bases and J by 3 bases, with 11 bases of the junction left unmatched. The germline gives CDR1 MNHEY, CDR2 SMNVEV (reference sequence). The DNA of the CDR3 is TGTGCCAGCAGAATAGGCCCGGGACAGGGTTACACCGGGGAGCTGTTTTTT. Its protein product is CASRIGPGQGYTGELFF.